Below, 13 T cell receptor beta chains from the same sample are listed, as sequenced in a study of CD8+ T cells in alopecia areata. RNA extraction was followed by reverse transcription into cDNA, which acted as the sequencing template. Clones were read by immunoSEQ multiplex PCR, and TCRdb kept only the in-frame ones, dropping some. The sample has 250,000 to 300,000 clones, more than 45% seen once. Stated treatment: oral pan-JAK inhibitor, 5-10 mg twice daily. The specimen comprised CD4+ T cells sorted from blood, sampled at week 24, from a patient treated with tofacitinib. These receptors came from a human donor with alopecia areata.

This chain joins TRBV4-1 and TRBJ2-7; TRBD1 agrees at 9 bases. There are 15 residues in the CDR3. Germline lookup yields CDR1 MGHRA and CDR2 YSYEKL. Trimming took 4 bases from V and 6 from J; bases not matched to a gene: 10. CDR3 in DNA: TGCGCCAGCAGCCGAGACAGGGGGGGACCGACCGAGCAGTACTTC. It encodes CASSRDRGGPTEQYF.

The CDR3 region has the DNA TGTGCCAGCAGTGCTCGGACCAGCGGCTCACCCCTCCACTTT. It codes for CASSARTSGSPLHF. The rearrangement uses TRBV6-6 and TRBJ1-6; D is uncertain. V lost 5 bases and J 10 bases, leaving 15 bases between the germline ends. The CDR3 contains 14 residues. Looked up from germline, CDR1 is MNHNY and CDR2 is SVGAGI (reference sequence).

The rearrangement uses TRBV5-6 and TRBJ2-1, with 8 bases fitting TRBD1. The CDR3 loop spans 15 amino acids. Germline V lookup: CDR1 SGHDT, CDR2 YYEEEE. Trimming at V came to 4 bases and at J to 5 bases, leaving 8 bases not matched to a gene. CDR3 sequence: CASSTGGRSDNEQFF. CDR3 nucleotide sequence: TGTGCCAGCAGCACAGGGGGAAGATCGGACAATGAGCAGTTCTTC. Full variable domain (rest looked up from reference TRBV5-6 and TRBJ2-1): DAGVTQSPTHLIKTRGQQVTLRCSPKSGHDTVSWYQQALGQGPQFIFQYYEEEERQRGNFPDRFSGHQFPNYSSELNVNALLLGDSALYLCASSTGGRSDNEQFFGPGTRLTVL.

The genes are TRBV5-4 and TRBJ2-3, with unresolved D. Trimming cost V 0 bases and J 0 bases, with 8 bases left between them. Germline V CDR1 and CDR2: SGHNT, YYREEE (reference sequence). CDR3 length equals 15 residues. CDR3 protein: CASSLDGTSTDTQYF. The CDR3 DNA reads TGTGCCAGCAGCTTGGACGGCACGAGCACAGATACGCAGTATTTT.

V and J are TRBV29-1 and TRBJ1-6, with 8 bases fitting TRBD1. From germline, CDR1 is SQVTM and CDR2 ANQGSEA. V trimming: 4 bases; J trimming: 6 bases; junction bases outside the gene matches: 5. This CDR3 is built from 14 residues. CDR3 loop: CSVGGTGVNSPLHF. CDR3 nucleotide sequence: TGCAGCGTTGGGGGGACAGGAGTTAATTCACCCCTCCACTTT.

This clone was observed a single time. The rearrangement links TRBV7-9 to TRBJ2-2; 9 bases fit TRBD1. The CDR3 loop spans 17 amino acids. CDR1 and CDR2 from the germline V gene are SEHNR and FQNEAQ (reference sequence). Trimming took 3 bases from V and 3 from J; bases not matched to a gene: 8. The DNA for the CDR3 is TGTGCCAGCAGCTTCGGGGGACAGGGCCGCGACACCGGGGAGCTGTTTTTT. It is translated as CASSFGGQGRDTGELFF.

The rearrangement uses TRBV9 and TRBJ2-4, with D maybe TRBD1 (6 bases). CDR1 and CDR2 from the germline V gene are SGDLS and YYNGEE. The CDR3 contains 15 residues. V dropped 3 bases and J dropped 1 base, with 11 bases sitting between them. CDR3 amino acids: CASSAGVMAKNIQYF. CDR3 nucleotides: TGTGCCAGCAGCGCAGGGGTAATGGCCAAAAACATTCAGTACTTC. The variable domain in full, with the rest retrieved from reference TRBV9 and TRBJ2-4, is DSGVTQTPKHLITATGQRVTLRCSPRSGDLSVYWYQQSLDQGLQFLIQYYNGEERAKGNILERFSAQQFPDLHSELNLSSLELGDSALYFCASSAGVMAKNIQYFGAGTRLSVL.

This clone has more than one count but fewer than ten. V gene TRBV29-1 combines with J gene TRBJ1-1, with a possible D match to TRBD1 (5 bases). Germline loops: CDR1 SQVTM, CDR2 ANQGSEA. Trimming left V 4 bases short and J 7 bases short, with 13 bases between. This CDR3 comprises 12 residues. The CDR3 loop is CSVAQGPLEAFF. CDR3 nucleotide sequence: TGCAGCGTTGCCCAGGGCCCTCTTGAAGCTTTCTTT.

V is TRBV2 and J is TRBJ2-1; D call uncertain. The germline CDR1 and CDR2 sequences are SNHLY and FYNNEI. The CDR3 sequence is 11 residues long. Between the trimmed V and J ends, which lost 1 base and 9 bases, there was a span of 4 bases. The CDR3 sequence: CASSEGGEQFF. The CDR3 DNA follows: TGTGCCAGCAGTGAAGGGGGTGAGCAGTTCTTC.

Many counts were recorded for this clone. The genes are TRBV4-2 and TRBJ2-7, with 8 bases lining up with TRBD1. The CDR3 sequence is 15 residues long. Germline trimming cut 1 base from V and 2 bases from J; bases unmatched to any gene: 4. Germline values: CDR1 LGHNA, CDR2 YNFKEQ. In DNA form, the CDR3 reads TGTGCCAGCAGCCAAGCACCGGGACAGGCCTACGAGCAGTACTTC. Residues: CASSQAPGQAYEQYF.

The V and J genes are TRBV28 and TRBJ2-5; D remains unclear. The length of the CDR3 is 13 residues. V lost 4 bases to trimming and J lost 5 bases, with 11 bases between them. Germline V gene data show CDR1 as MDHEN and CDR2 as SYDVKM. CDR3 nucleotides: TGTGCCAGCAGTTCCCCAGGCCCCGAGACCCAGTACTTC. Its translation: CASSSPGPETQYF.

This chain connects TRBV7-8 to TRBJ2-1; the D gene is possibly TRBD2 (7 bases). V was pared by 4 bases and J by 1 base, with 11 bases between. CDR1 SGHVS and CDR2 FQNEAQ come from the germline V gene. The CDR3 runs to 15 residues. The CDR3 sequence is CASSSAGASYNEQFF. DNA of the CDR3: TGTGCCAGCAGCTCCGCGGGGGCGTCCTACAATGAGCAGTTCTTC.

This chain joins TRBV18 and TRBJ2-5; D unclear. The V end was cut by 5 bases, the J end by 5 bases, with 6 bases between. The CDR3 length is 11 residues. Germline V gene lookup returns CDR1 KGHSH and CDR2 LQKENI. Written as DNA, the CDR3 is TGTGCCAGCTCAAGCCGGGAGACCCAGTACTTC. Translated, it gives CASSSRETQYF.